Sequencing of this TCR beta chain was carried out in a study of T cells after yellow fever vaccination. A few counts support this clonotype. V lost 2 bases to trimming and J lost 6 bases; unmatched junction nucleotides: 9. This CDR3 comprises 16 residues. The germline V gene encodes CDR1 MNHEY and CDR2 SVGEGT. Each CDR3 protein gets one entry after TCRdb re-called the 5' RACE reads with MiXCR. Counted here are 400,000 to 450,000 distinct CDR3 sequences, roughly a sixth occurring once; the ten biggest clones make up about a sixth. Source: PBMCs, taken before the yellow fever booster vaccination. This clonotype originated in a young man who received the YFV17D yellow fever vaccine. The V gene is TRBV6-2 or TRBV6-3, the J gene TRBJ1-2; TRBD1 agrees at 10 bases. CDR3 sequence (DNA): TGTGCCAGCAGTTACACCTATCCCGGGACAGGGGATGGCTACACCTTC. Translated: CASSYTYPGTGDGYTF.